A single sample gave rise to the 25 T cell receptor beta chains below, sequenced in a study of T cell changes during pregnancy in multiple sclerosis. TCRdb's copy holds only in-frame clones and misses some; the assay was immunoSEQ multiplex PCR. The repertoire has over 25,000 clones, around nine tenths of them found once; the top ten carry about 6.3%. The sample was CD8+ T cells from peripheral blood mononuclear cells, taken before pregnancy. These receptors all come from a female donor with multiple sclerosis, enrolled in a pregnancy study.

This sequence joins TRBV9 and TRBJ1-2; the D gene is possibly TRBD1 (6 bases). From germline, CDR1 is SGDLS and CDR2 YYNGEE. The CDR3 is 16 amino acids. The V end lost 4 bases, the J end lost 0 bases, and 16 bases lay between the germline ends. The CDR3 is CASSPGGTPSNYGYTF. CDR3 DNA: TGTGCCAGCAGCCCCGGGGGGACACCTTCTAACTATGGCTACACCTTC.

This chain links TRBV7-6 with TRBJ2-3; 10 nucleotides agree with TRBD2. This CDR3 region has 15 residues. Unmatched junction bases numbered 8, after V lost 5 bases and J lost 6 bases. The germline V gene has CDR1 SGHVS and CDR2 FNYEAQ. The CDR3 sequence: CASSPGLAIGDTQYF. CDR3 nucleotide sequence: TGTGCCAGCAGCCCGGGACTAGCGATCGGTGATACGCAGTATTTT.

The CDR3 DNA reads TGCAGCGTTTTCGACCCGGACAGGGGCACTGAAGCTTTCTTT. Its protein product is CSVFDPDRGTEAFF. This chain connects TRBV29-1 to TRBJ1-1, with TRBD1 identical over 9 bases. V was clipped by 5 bases and J by 4 bases; unmatched bases: 8. There are 14 residues in the CDR3. Germline V gene sequence: CDR1 SQVTM, CDR2 ANQGSEA.

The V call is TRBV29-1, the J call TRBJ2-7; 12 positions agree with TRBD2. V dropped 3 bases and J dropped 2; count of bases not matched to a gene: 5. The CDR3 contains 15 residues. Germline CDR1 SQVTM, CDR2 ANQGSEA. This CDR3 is CSVEGTSGSAYEQYF. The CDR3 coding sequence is TGCAGCGTTGAGGGGACTAGCGGGTCGGCCTACGAGCAGTACTTC.

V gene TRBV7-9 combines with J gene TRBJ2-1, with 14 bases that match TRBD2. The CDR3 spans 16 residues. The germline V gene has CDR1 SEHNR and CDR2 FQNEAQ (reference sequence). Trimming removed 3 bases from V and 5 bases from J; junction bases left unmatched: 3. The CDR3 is CASSLRTSGRHNEQFF. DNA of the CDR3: TGTGCCAGCAGCTTGCGGACTAGCGGGAGGCACAATGAGCAGTTCTTC.

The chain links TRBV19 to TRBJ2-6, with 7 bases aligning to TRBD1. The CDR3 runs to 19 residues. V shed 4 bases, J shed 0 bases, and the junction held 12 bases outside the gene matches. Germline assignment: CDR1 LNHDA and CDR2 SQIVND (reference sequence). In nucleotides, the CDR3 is TGTGCCAGTAGTAAGCCAGGGGGTACGGGGAGCTCTGGGGCCAACGTCCTGACTTTC. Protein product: CASSKPGGTGSSGANVLTF.

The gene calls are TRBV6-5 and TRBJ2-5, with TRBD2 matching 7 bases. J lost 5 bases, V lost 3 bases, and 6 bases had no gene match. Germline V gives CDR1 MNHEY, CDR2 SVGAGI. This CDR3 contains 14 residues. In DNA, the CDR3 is TGTGCCAGCAGTTATGGGACTACCCTCGAGACCCAGTACTTC. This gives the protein CASSYGTTLETQYF.

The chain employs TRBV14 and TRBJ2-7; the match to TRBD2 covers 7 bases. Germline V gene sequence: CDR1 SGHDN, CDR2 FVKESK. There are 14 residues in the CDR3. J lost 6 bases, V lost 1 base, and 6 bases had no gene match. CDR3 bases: TGTGCCAGCAGCCAAGGCCTAGCGGTTCCCGAGCAGTACTTC. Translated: CASSQGLAVPEQYF. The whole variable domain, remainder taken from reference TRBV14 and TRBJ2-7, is EAGVTQFPSHSVIEKGQTVTLRCDPISGHDNLYWYRRVMGKEIKFLLHFVKESKQDESGMPNNRFLAERTGGTYSTLKVQPAELEDSGVYFCASSQGLAVPEQYFGPGTRLTVT.

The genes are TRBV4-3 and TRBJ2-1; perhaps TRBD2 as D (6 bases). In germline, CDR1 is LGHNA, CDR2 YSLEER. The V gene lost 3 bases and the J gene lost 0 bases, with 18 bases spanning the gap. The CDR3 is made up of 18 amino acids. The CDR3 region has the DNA TGCGCCAGCAGCCATGTCCAGTTGGGGGGAGTCTCCTACAATGAGCAGTTCTTC. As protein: CASSHVQLGGVSYNEQFF.

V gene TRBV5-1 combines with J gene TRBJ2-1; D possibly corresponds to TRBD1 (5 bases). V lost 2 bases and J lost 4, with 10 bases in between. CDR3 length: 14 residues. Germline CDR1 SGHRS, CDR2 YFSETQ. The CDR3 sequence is CASSFRGSYNEQFF. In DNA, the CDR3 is TGCGCCAGCAGCTTTAGGGGCTCTTACAATGAGCAGTTCTTC.

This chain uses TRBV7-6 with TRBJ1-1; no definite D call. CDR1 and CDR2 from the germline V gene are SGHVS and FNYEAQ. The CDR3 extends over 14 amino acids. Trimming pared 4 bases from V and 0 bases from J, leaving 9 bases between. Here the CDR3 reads CASSSTLLNTEAFF. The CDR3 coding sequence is TGTGCCAGCAGCTCGACATTACTGAACACTGAAGCTTTCTTT.

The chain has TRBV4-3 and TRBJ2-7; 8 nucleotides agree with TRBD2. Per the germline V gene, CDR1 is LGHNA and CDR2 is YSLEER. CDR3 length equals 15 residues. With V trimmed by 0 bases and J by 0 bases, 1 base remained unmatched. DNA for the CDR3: TGCGCCAGCAGCCAAGAGACTAGCGTCTCCTACGAGCAGTACTTC. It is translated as CASSQETSVSYEQYF.

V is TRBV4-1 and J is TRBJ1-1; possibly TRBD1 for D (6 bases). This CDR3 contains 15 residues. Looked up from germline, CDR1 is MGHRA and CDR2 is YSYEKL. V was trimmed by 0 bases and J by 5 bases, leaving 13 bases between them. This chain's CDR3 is CASSQEPAGATEAFF. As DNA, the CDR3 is TGCGCCAGCAGCCAAGAGCCGGCAGGGGCGACTGAAGCTTTCTTT.

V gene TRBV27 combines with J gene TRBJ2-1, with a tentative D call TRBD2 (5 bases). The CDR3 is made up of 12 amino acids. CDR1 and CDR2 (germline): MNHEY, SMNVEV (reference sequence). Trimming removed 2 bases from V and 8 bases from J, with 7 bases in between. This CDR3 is CASSLAGDEQFF. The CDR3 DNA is TGTGCCAGCAGTTTAGCGGGCGATGAGCAGTTCTTC.

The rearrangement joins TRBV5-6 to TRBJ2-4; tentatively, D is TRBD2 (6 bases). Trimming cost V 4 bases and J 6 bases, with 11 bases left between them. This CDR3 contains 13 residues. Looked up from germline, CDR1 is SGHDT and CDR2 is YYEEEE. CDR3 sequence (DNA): TGTGCCAGCAGCGGGGACTCTATAAACATTCAGTACTTC. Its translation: CASSGDSINIQYF.

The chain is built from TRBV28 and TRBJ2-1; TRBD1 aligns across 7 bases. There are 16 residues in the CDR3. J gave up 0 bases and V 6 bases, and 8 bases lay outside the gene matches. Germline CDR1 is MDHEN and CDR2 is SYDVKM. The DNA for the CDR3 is TGTGCCAGCAGCTCCGGGACAGAGAGCTCCTACAATGAGCAGTTCTTC. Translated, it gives CASSSGTESSYNEQFF.

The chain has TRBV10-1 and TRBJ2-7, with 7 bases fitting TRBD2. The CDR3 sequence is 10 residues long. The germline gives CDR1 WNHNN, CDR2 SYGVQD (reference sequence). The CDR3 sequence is CASSAPGGSV. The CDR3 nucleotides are TGCGCCAGCAGTGCGCCGGGGGGATCGGTC.

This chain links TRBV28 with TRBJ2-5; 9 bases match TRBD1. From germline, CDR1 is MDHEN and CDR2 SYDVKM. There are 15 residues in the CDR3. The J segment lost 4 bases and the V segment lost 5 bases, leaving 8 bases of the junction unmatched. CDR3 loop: CASSLAGTGLETQYF. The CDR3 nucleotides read TGTGCCAGCAGTCTAGCCGGGACAGGGTTAGAGACCCAGTACTTC.

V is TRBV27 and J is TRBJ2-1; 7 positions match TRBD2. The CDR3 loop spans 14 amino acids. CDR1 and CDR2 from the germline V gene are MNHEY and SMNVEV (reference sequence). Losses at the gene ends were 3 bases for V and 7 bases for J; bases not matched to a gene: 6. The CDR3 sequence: CASSFMASGNEQFF. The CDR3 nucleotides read TGTGCCAGCAGTTTTATGGCTAGCGGTAATGAGCAGTTCTTC.

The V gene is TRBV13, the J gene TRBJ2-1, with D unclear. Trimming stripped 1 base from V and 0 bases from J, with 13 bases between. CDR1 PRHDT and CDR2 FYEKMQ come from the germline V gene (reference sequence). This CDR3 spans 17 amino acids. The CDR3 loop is CASSLALTGSSYNEQFF. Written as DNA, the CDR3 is TGTGCCAGCAGCTTAGCATTAACGGGTAGCTCCTACAATGAGCAGTTCTTC.

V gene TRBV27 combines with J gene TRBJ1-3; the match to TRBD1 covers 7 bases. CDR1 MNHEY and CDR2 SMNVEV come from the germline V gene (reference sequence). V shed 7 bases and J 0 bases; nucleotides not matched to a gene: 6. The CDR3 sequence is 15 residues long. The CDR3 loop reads CASMLAGGSGNTIYF. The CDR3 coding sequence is TGTGCCAGCATGCTGGCAGGGGGCTCTGGAAACACCATATATTTT.

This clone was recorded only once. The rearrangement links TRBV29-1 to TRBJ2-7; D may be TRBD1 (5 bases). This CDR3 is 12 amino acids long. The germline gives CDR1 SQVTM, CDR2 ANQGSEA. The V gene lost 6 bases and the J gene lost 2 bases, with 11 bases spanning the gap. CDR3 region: CSVRQNTYEQYF. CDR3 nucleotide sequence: TGCAGCGTCCGACAGAATACCTACGAGCAGTACTTC.

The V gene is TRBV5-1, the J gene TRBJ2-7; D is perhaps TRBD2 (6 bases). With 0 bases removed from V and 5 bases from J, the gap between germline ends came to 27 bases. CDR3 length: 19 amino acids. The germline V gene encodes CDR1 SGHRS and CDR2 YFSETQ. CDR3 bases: TGCGCCAGCAGCTTGGAGGGATGGGCGGGAACTACCACTTTGCACGAGCAGTACTTC. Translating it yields CASSLEGWAGTTTLHEQYF. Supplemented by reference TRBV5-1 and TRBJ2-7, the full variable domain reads KAGVTQTPRYLIKTRGQQVTLSCSPISGHRSVSWYQQTPGQGLQFLFEYFSETQRNKGNFPGRFSGRQFSNSRSEMNVSTLELGDSALYLCASSLEGWAGTTTLHEQYFGPGTRLTVT.

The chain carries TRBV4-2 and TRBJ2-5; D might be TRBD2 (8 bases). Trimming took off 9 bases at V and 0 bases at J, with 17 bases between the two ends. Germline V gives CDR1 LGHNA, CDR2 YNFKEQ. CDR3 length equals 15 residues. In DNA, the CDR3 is TGTGCCAGTTCCCGCGGGGGGACAGACCAAGAGACCCAGTACTTC. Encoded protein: CASSRGGTDQETQYF.

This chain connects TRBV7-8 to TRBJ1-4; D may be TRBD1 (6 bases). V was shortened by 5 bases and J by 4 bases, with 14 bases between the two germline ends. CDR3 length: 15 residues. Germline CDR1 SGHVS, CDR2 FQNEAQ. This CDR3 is CASSPRTEYNEKLFF. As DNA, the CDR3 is TGTGCCAGCAGCCCCAGGACAGAATATAATGAAAAACTGTTTTTT.